Following are 29 T cell receptor beta chains from one sample sequenced in a study of control samples from healthy donors and cancer patients. Method: immunoSEQ multiplex PCR; TCRdb's copy keeps in-frame clones and lacks some. Of about 160,000 clones listed, over 85% are singletons. Sequencing was carried out using blood. All receptors come from a man aged 18 to 29 in good health.

The chain recombines TRBV7-9 with TRBJ2-3; no reliable D call. Trimming cost V 2 bases and J 6 bases, with 12 bases left between them. Germline CDR1 reads SEHNR; CDR2 reads FQNEAQ (reference sequence). The CDR3 loop spans 14 amino acids. The CDR3 protein is CASSLIQSGDTQYF. For the CDR3, the DNA is TGTGCCAGCAGCTTAATCCAATCTGGGGATACGCAGTATTTT. The full variable domain, with the rest looked up from reference TRBV7-9 and TRBJ2-3, is DTGVSQNPRHKITKRGQNVTFRCDPISEHNRLYWYRQTLGQGPEFLTYFQNEAQLEKSRLLSDRFSAERPKGSFSTLEIQRTEQGDSAMYLCASSLIQSGDTQYFGPGTRLTVL.

The rearrangement links TRBV5-6 to TRBJ1-4; D uncertain. Germline values: CDR1 SGHDT, CDR2 YYEEEE. The CDR3 contains 13 residues. With 4 bases removed from V and 8 bases from J, the gap between germline ends came to 12 bases. This CDR3 reads CASSQTIEEKLFF. The CDR3 nucleotides are TGTGCCAGCAGCCAGACTATCGAAGAAAAACTGTTTTTT.

The CDR3 nucleotides are TGCGCCAGCTATAGCGGGGGCCGCGGCGAGCAGTACTTC. It yields the protein CASYSGGRGEQYF. The gene calls are TRBV5-1 and TRBJ2-7, with 9 bases aligning to TRBD2. Germline CDR1 and CDR2: SGHRS and YFSETQ. This CDR3 region has 13 residues. With 7 bases clipped from V and 6 bases from J, the junction kept 8 bases outside the gene matches.

Only one count was recorded for this clone. V and J are TRBV28 and TRBJ2-7; no definite D call. This CDR3 spans 14 amino acids. Trimming cost V 5 bases and J 2 bases, with 13 bases left between them. Germline CDR1 and CDR2: MDHEN and SYDVKM. In nucleotides, the CDR3 is TGTGCCAGCAGTGAGGACGGGTTGACCTACGAGCAGTACTTC. Amino acid sequence: CASSEDGLTYEQYF.

V gene TRBV18 combines with J gene TRBJ1-1; no clear D gene. V was pared by 3 bases and J by 8 bases, with 16 bases between. Germline V gene lookup returns CDR1 KGHSH and CDR2 LQKENI. The CDR3 extends over 14 amino acids. The CDR3 is CASSPSIRLSEAFF. CDR3 DNA sequence: TGTGCCAGCTCACCTTCAATCCGGCTATCCGAAGCTTTCTTT.

The gene calls are TRBV6-5 and TRBJ1-6; D may be TRBD1 (6 bases). The V end was cut by 4 bases, the J end by 9 bases, with 19 bases between. Germline V CDR1 and CDR2: MNHEY, SVGAGI. The CDR3 length is 16 residues. CDR3 loop: CASSSGDGVGASPLHF. CDR3 in DNA: TGTGCCAGCAGTTCGGGGGACGGTGTGGGGGCTTCACCCCTCCACTTT.

This clone was counted only a few times. The rearrangement links TRBV19 to TRBJ2-6, with D tentatively TRBD1 (6 bases). V dropped 3 bases and J dropped 0 bases, with 15 bases sitting between them. The germline CDR1 and CDR2 sequences are LNHDA and SQIVND (reference sequence). The CDR3 runs to 18 residues. The CDR3 loop is CASSIRGAPRSGANVLTF. The CDR3 region has the DNA TGTGCCAGTAGTATCAGGGGTGCGCCTCGCTCTGGGGCCAACGTCCTGACTTTC.

The rearrangement uses TRBV6-5 and TRBJ1-4; D is unclear. CDR3 length: 12 amino acids. Trimming stripped 6 bases from V and 8 bases from J, with 10 bases between. Germline-derived CDR1 and CDR2 are MNHEY and SVGAGI. The CDR3 reads CASRTGGEKLFF. CDR3 sequence (DNA): TGTGCCAGCAGGACCGGTGGAGAAAAACTGTTTTTT.

This chain links TRBV7-9 with TRBJ1-2; D gene ambiguous. Germline loops: CDR1 SEHNR, CDR2 FQNEAQ (reference sequence). This CDR3 has 8 amino acids. Trimming took 11 bases from V and 8 from J, leaving 6 bases between them. The DNA of the CDR3 is TGTGCCGGTGACGGCTACACCTTC. Encoded protein: CAGDGYTF.

The chain uses TRBV6-5 and TRBJ2-1, with D possibly matching TRBD2 (6 bases). Germline CDR1 MNHEY, CDR2 SVGAGI. Trimming removed 10 bases from V and 2 bases from J, with 12 bases in between. This CDR3 has 13 amino acids. DNA of the CDR3: TGTGCCACTTCTAGCGTACCCTACAATGAGCAGTTCTTC. This sequence encodes CATSSVPYNEQFF.

The CDR3 coding sequence is TGTGCCAGCAGCTCCGGGACGGACTATGGCTACACCTTC. Translated, it gives CASSSGTDYGYTF. This chain connects TRBV7-9 to TRBJ1-2; possibly TRBD1 for D (5 bases). Germline V gene sequence: CDR1 SEHNR, CDR2 FQNEAQ (reference sequence). V was pared by 4 bases and J by 3 bases, with 9 bases between. The length of the CDR3 is 13 residues.

This chain joins TRBV5-3 and TRBJ2-7; D gene uncertain. TRBV5-3 is recorded as an ORF, its role being uncertain. This CDR3 has 13 residues. Between the trimmed V and J ends, which lost 6 bases and 0 bases, there was a span of 10 bases. This CDR3 reads CARTDPLSYEQYF. CDR3 in DNA: TGTGCCAGAACAGACCCTCTCTCCTACGAGCAGTACTTC.

As DNA, the CDR3 is TGTGCCAGCAGCCCGGACAGGGGCGAGACCCAGTACTTC. It codes for CASSPDRGETQYF. The rearrangement links TRBV7-9 to TRBJ2-5, with 9 bases aligning to TRBD1. The CDR3 contains 13 residues. Germline V CDR1 and CDR2: SEHNR, FQNEAQ (reference sequence). Trimming took 5 bases from V and 5 from J; bases not matched to a gene: 3.

The chain recombines TRBV6-6 with TRBJ1-1, with D uncertain. The V and J ends lost 3 bases and 3 bases respectively, with 11 bases between them. This CDR3 contains 14 residues. Germline CDR1 reads MNHNY; CDR2 reads SVGAGI (reference sequence). The CDR3 sequence: CASSYWVTYTEAFF. Written as DNA, the CDR3 is TGTGCCAGCAGTTATTGGGTGACTTACACTGAAGCTTTCTTT.

Here the CDR3 DNA reads TGCGCCAGCAGTCAATCCCCGACTAGCGGGGGCCATCTCCACTCCTACAATGAGCAGTTCTTC. It is translated as CASSQSPTSGGHLHSYNEQFF. The chain links TRBV23-1 to TRBJ2-1; the match to TRBD2 covers 12 bases. TRBV23-1 is annotated as an ORF whose role is uncertain. The CDR3 loop spans 21 amino acids. The trim removed 0 bases at V and 0 bases at J, leaving 12 bases unmatched.

The chain uses TRBV5-6 and TRBJ1-2; D uncertain. Germline CDR1 is SGHDT and CDR2 is YYEEEE. Trimming took 4 bases from V and 3 from J, leaving 10 bases between them. The CDR3 contains 13 residues. In DNA form, the CDR3 reads TGTGCCAGCAGCCCGACGGCAGACTATGGCTACACCTTC. It codes for CASSPTADYGYTF.

The rearrangement joins TRBV20-1 to TRBJ2-7; a possible D gene is TRBD1 (6 bases). V dropped 3 bases and J dropped 0 bases, with 15 bases sitting between them. The CDR3 has 15 residues. Germline V gene data show CDR1 as DFQATT and CDR2 as SNEGSKA (reference sequence). CDR3 sequence (DNA): TGCAGTGCTAGTGACAGGTACCTTAGCTCCTACGAGCAGTACTTC. Translation gives CSASDRYLSSYEQYF.

The V call is TRBV27, the J call TRBJ2-7; weak D call: TRBD1 (6 bases). CDR3 size: 14 residues. Germline V CDR1 and CDR2: MNHEY, SMNVEV (reference sequence). Trimming took off 1 base at V and 3 bases at J, with 10 bases between the two ends. The CDR3 loop reads CASSLWAGDYEQYF. CDR3 sequence (DNA): TGTGCCAGCAGTTTATGGGCAGGGGACTACGAGCAGTACTTC.

This rearrangement joins TRBV23-1 to TRBJ1-1; D remains unclear. TRBV23-1 is an ORF, with its function uncertain. The CDR3 extends over 12 amino acids. Trimming stripped 7 bases from V and 1 base from J, with 7 bases between. The CDR3 nucleotides read TGCGCCAGCATTCCGGAGAACACTGAAGCTTTCTTT. It yields the protein CASIPENTEAFF.

Only one count was recorded for this clone. The chain is built from TRBV19 and TRBJ2-1; no reliable D call. The CDR3 consists of 16 residues. The germline V gene has CDR1 LNHDA and CDR2 SQIVND (reference sequence). Deletions cut 0 bases from V and 4 bases from J, with 13 bases between. The CDR3 sequence is CASSIDRPAAYNEQFF. CDR3 sequence (DNA): TGTGCCAGTAGTATAGATAGGCCAGCCGCTTACAATGAGCAGTTCTTC. Full variable domain (missing parts from reference TRBV19 and TRBJ2-1): DGGITQSPKYLFRKEGQNVTLSCEQNLNHDAMYWYRQDPGQGLRLIYYSQIVNDFQKGDIAEGYSVSREKKESFPLTVTSAQKNPTAFYLCASSIDRPAAYNEQFFGPGTRLTVL.

This chain connects TRBV6-5 to TRBJ2-1; 13 bases agree with TRBD2. From germline, CDR1 is MNHEY and CDR2 SVGAGI. V shed 8 bases and J 14 bases; nucleotides not matched to a gene: 12. The CDR3 consists of 14 residues. The CDR3 sequence: CASQTSGGPGGKFF. Written as DNA, the CDR3 is TGTGCCAGCCAGACTAGCGGGGGGCCCGGGGGAAAGTTCTTC.

This chain uses TRBV19 with TRBJ1-3; D perhaps matches TRBD1 (5 bases). In germline, CDR1 is LNHDA, CDR2 SQIVND (reference sequence). The CDR3 runs 16 residues. Trimming pared 7 bases from V and 5 bases from J, leaving 21 bases between. CDR3 in amino acids: CASTDPGGPTRNTIYF. The CDR3 DNA sequence: TGTGCCAGTACCGACCCCGGGGGTCCCACGCGAAACACCATATATTTT.

This clone was seen just once. The rearrangement joins TRBV19 to TRBJ1-5, with 7 positions matching TRBD1. Germline loops: CDR1 LNHDA, CDR2 SQIVND (reference sequence). The CDR3 spans 13 residues. The J segment lost 8 bases and the V segment lost 7 bases, leaving 8 bases of the junction unmatched. CDR3 in DNA: TGTGCCAGTACAAGACAGGGTAGTAAGCCCCAGCATTTT. It specifies CASTRQGSKPQHF. The full variable domain, in which reference TRBV19 and TRBJ1-5 provide the parts outside the CDR3, is DGGITQSPKYLFRKEGQNVTLSCEQNLNHDAMYWYRQDPGQGLRLIYYSQIVNDFQKGDIAEGYSVSREKKESFPLTVTSAQKNPTAFYLCASTRQGSKPQHFGDGTRLSIL.

V gene TRBV4-1 combines with J gene TRBJ2-2; possibly TRBD1 for D (5 bases). The germline V gene encodes CDR1 MGHRA and CDR2 YSYEKL. CDR3 size: 15 residues. Trimming cost V 4 bases and J 0 bases, with 9 bases left between them. The CDR3 here is CASSRQITNTGELFF. The CDR3 DNA follows: TGCGCCAGCAGCCGACAGATAACGAACACCGGGGAGCTGTTTTTT.

The chain couples TRBV28 to TRBJ1-1, with no clear D. Germline V gene lookup returns CDR1 MDHEN and CDR2 SYDVKM. This CDR3 contains 12 residues. Trimming removed 7 bases from V and 0 bases from J, with 6 bases in between. The CDR3 sequence: CASNPVNTEAFF. The CDR3, as DNA: TGTGCCAGCAACCCAGTGAACACTGAAGCTTTCTTT.

CDR3 bases: TGTGCCAGCTCACCTGCTGGGCTCCACAATGAGCAGTTCTTC. It yields the protein CASSPAGLHNEQFF. V gene TRBV18 combines with J gene TRBJ2-1, with D unresolved. Deletions cut 3 bases from V and 5 bases from J, with 11 bases between. Germline values: CDR1 KGHSH, CDR2 LQKENI. CDR3 length: 14 residues.

CDR3: CASSFLTGGLDTEAFF. In DNA form, the CDR3 reads TGTGCCAGCAGCTTCCTGACAGGGGGCTTGGACACTGAAGCTTTCTTT. This chain uses TRBV5-6 with TRBJ1-1; 10 bases map to TRBD1. Per the germline V gene, CDR1 is SGHDT and CDR2 is YYEEEE. The V segment lost 2 bases and the J segment 3 bases; nucleotides outside the gene matches: 7. CDR3 size: 16 residues.

V and J are TRBV7-2 and TRBJ2-1, with 10 bases lining up with TRBD2. The CDR3 is 14 residues long. Germline lookup yields CDR1 SGHTA and CDR2 FQGNSA. V shed 4 bases, J shed 6 bases, and the junction held 3 bases outside the gene matches. The CDR3: CASSSRTSGNEQFF. The CDR3 coding sequence is TGTGCCAGCAGCTCCCGGACTAGCGGCAATGAGCAGTTCTTC.

The V gene is TRBV29-1, the J gene TRBJ1-2, with a tentative D call TRBD1 (6 bases). V was pared by 6 bases and J by 8 bases, with 22 bases between. Germline lookup yields CDR1 SQVTM and CDR2 ANQGSEA. This CDR3 has 14 amino acids. CDR3 loop: CSVRGVDRLRGYTF. DNA for the CDR3: TGCAGCGTGAGGGGGGTTGACAGGCTTCGCGGCTACACCTTC.